Listed below are T cell receptor beta chains from one sample, sequenced in a study of shared clonotypes between healthy human individuals. The repertoire was sequenced with immunoSEQ multiplex PCR; TCRdb's copy has only in-frame clones and lacks some. The profile shows approximately 740,000 clones, approximately 92% of them singletons. The sample was naive CD8+ T cells sorted from blood. These receptors originate from a man aged 25 to 45 in good health. Each CDR3 is given with its conserved first and last residue. D genes are given only for firm matches. The size entry is marked missing in some rows and otherwise reads once, few, many or a size class.

d_gene	j_gene	abundance	v_gene	CDR3nt	CDR3aa
TRBD2	TRBJ2-1	.	TRBV5-1	TGCGCCAGCAGCCCTGGACTAGCGGGAGTAGGTTACAATGAGCAGTTCTTC	CASSPGLAGVGYNEQFF
.	TRBJ2-7	.	TRBV28	TGTGCCAGCAGTGTGTCCAATAGGGGCGAGCAGTACTTC	CASSVSNRGEQYF
TRBD2	TRBJ2-1	.	TRBV7-6	TGTGCCAGCAGCCCGACTAGCGGAGGGTACAATGAGCAGTTCTTC	CASSPTSGGYNEQFF
TRBD2	TRBJ2-1	.	TRBV4-1	TGCGCCAGCAGCCATACTAGCGGGAGGTTTGATGAGCAGTTCTTC	CASSHTSGRFDEQFF
.	TRBJ2-7	once	TRBV27	TGTGCCAGCAGTTTATCGGGGCAGGCCTACGAGCAGTACTTC	CASSLSGQAYEQYF
.	TRBJ2-2	.	TRBV4-1	TGCGCCAGCAGCCAAGCACCAGTGAACACCGGGGAGCTGTTTTTT	CASSQAPVNTGELFF
.	TRBJ2-1	.	TRBV25-1	TGTGCCAGCAGTGAATATCGCGGGCCGGACAATGAGCAGTTCTTC	CASSEYRGPDNEQFF
TRBD2	TRBJ2-3	.	TRBV6-5	TGTGCCAGCAGTCGTGCGGGAGCAAGCACAGATACGCAGTATTTT	CASSRAGASTDTQYF
.	TRBJ1-5	.	TRBV6-6	TGTGCCAGCAGTTACTCTGGGTGGGGGCGCCAACAGCCCCAGCATTTT	CASSYSGWGRQQPQHF
.	TRBJ1-2	.	TRBV9	TGTGCCAGCAGCCCAAGCCCCAGGACAGAATTCTATGGCTACACCTTC	CASSPSPRTEFYGYTF
TRBD2	TRBJ2-1	.	TRBV2	TGTGCCATTCCGAGCGGGAGGGTATACAATGAGCAGTTCTTC	CAIPSGRVYNEQFF
.	TRBJ1-3	.	TRBV5-5	TGTGCCAGCAGCTACGGGTCGGAATCTGGAAACACCATATATTTT	CASSYGSESGNTIYF
TRBD1	TRBJ2-1	.	TRBV29-1	TGCAGCGTTCAGACAGGGAAGTTATACAATGAGCAGTTCTTC	CSVQTGKLYNEQFF
TRBD1	TRBJ2-1	.	TRBV29-1	TGCAGCGTGACAGGGAGTTCGAATGAGCAGTTCTTC	CSVTGSSNEQFF
TRBD2	TRBJ2-7	once	TRBV5-8	TGTGCCAGCAGCTTGTATGTGACTAGCGGGAGTGTCGAGCAGTACTTC	CASSLYVTSGSVEQYF
TRBD1	TRBJ2-7	.	TRBV4-1	TGCGCCAGCAGCCAAGCAGGGACAGGGGCGTACGAGCAGTACTTC	CASSQAGTGAYEQYF
.	TRBJ2-4	.	TRBV10-1	TGCGCCAGCAGTGAGTCTTTGGGAGCCAAAAACATTCAGTACTTC	CASSESLGAKNIQYF
TRBD1	TRBJ2-2	.	TRBV2	TGTGCCAGCAGTGAACACACGGGGACAGCTGGAACCGGGGAGCTGTTTTTT	CASSEHTGTAGTGELFF